This TCR beta chain was captured in a study of early T cells in non-severe SARS-CoV-2 infection. Germline lookup yields CDR1 SEHNR and CDR2 FQNEAQ (reference sequence). This CDR3 has 15 amino acids. Trimming took off 5 bases at V and 4 bases at J, with 15 bases between the two ends. One entry per CDR3 protein, called by TCRdb with MiXCR from the 5' RACE reads. In the table there are tens of thousands of distinct CDR3 sequences, under 15% of which are singletons. Study-wide points: Matching with VDJdb favored anti-spike CD8 responses (missing private and CD4 specificities).

This clonotype has at least ten counts. Its antigen is currently unknown. The TCR was taken from an adult who was a healthcare worker with PCR-confirmed SARS-CoV-2 infection or an uninfected control (not recorded which). Input material: whole blood. The V gene is TRBV7-9, the J gene TRBJ2-4; tentatively, D is TRBD1 (5 bases). The CDR3, as DNA: TGTGCCAGCAGCGCATACTGGGGCTCAAAAAACATTCAGTACTTC. It codes for CASSAYWGSKNIQYF.